One sample yielded the 16 T cell receptor beta chains listed below, sequenced in a study of human T cells and chemical hapten exposure. Stated time point: patch test 1, 2 weeks after DPC sensitization. Treatment given: therapeutic diphenylcyclopropenone sensitization with weekly scalp DPC. One entry per CDR3 protein, called by TCRdb with MiXCR from the RACE reads. The sample contains fewer than 500,000 distinct CDR3 sequences, around 4.8% of which appear only once. The sample here was whole blood, taken in connection with sensitization to the hapten diphenylcyclopropenone (DPC). Source of these receptors: a woman aged 45-65 years with alopecia areata. Some clones in this sample may be carry-over from other donors' samples.

The rearrangement uses TRBV2 and TRBJ2-4; 12 bases fit TRBD2. Per germline, CDR1 SNHLY and CDR2 FYNNEI. The CDR3 covers 21 residues. V shed 7 bases and J 1 base; nucleotides not matched to a gene: 20. Here the CDR3 reads CASTADVELAGGFGAKNIQYF. In DNA, the CDR3 is TGTGCCAGCACCGCCGACGTAGAACTAGCGGGAGGCTTCGGGGCCAAAAACATTCAGTACTTC.

The chain employs TRBV10-3 and TRBJ1-2; D may be TRBD1 (6 bases). V lost 11 bases, J lost 0 bases, and 10 bases lay in between. This CDR3 has 12 amino acids. The V gene's germline CDR1 is ENHRY and CDR2 SYGVKD. CDR3 in amino acids: CAYRESNYGYTF. The DNA for the CDR3 is TGTGCCTACAGGGAATCTAACTATGGCTACACCTTC.

Details on this clonotype: A much larger clone sits a single nucleotide away, making a read error possible. The CDR3 sequence is CASFTTNSPLHF. In nucleotides, the CDR3 is TGTGCCAGCTTTACCACGAATTCACCCCTCCACTTT. The chain couples TRBV12-3 or TRBV12-4 to TRBJ1-6; D unclear. This CDR3 contains 12 residues. V was clipped by 8 bases and J by 7 bases, with 9 bases between them.

The V call is TRBV28, the J call TRBJ2-3; the D gene is possibly TRBD1 (7 bases). Looked up from germline, CDR1 is MDHEN and CDR2 is SYDVKM. This CDR3 comprises 15 residues. Trimming shortened V by 7 bases and J by 6 bases, and 20 bases separated the two germline ends. CDR3 region: CASISGGGGADTQYF. As DNA, the CDR3 is TGTGCCAGCATATCCGGAGGAGGGGGCGCGGATACGCAGTATTTT.

This clonotype was counted only a few times. V gene TRBV9 combines with J gene TRBJ1-4, with TRBD1 as a possible D gene (5 bases). Trimming removed 3 bases from V and 6 bases from J, with 9 bases in between. CDR1 and CDR2 from the germline V gene are SGDLS and YYNGEE. The length of the CDR3 is 13 residues. In DNA form, the CDR3 reads TGTGCCAGCAGCGCGGGGGGTGATGAAAAACTGTTTTTT. This translates into CASSAGGDEKLFF.

In this sample, this clonotype turned up many times. V gene TRBV24-1 combines with J gene TRBJ2-1, with 9 bases identical to TRBD2. V lost 3 bases and J lost 7; bases outside the gene matches: 9. The germline gives CDR1 KGHDR, CDR2 SFDVKD. The length of the CDR3 is 16 residues. CDR3 protein: CATSDPGSGRRNEQFF. As DNA, the CDR3 is TGTGCCACCAGTGATCCCGGGAGCGGGAGGCGGAATGAGCAGTTCTTC.

There are many counts of this clonotype. The chain couples TRBV7-2 to TRBJ2-6; no definite D call. V lost 5 bases and J 0 bases, leaving 8 bases between the germline ends. The CDR3 sequence is 15 residues long. CDR1 is SGHTA, CDR2 FQGNSA, per germline. Here the CDR3 DNA reads TGTGCCAGCAGCCCTACCAGCTCTGGGGCCAACGTCCTGACTTTC. This codes for CASSPTSSGANVLTF.

This clonotype was counted at least ten times. V gene TRBV12-3 or TRBV12-4 combines with J gene TRBJ2-3, with 8 positions matching TRBD1. V dropped 5 bases and J dropped 3; count of bases not matched to a gene: 16. CDR3 size: 18 residues. DNA of the CDR3: TGTGCCAGCAGTATTGGACAGGGTGGAGGGGCACCGACAGATACGCAGTATTTT. The encoded protein is CASSIGQGGGAPTDTQYF.

This clonotype was seen many times. The chain links TRBV6-2 or TRBV6-3 to TRBJ2-6; D is perhaps TRBD2 (5 bases). CDR1 is MNHEY and CDR2 is SVGEGT in the germline V gene. The V gene lost 4 bases and the J gene lost 0 bases, with 7 bases spanning the gap. This CDR3 has 15 residues. The chain's CDR3 is CASSSRGSGANVLTF. In nucleotides, the CDR3 is TGTGCCAGCAGTTCTCGGGGCTCTGGGGCCAACGTCCTGACTTTC.

In its sample, this clonotype was seen a few times. The chain couples TRBV21-1 to TRBJ2-6; TRBD1 is the table's D call and was not checked against the DNA. TRBV21-1 is a pseudogene segment. This CDR3 has 20 amino acids. The CDR3 DNA reads as TGTGCCAGCAGCAAAGCGACGGGTTTGGACAGAAACTCTGGGGCCAACGTCCTGACTTTC. It specifies CASSKATGLDRNSGANVLTF.

In this sample, this clonotype turned up a few times. This chain joins TRBV4-1 and TRBJ2-7; D may be TRBD1 (6 bases). This CDR3 contains 13 residues. In germline, CDR1 is MGHRA, CDR2 YSYEKL. V gave up 5 bases and J gave up 6 bases, with 14 bases separating them. In DNA, the CDR3 is TGCGCCAGCAGCATAGCAGGGGCAGGCGAGCAGTACTTC. This sequence encodes CASSIAGAGEQYF.

The sample holds many counts of this clonotype. This chain connects TRBV5-1 to TRBJ2-3, with TRBD2 matching over 12 bases. This CDR3 contains 17 residues. Looked up from germline, CDR1 is SGHRS and CDR2 is YFSETQ. V was clipped by 0 bases and J by 0 bases; unmatched bases: 2. Here the CDR3 reads CASSLGLAGASTDTQYF. The CDR3 DNA sequence: TGCGCCAGCAGCTTGGGACTAGCGGGGGCCAGCACAGATACGCAGTATTTT. Filled out from reference TRBV5-1 and TRBJ2-3, the complete variable domain reads KAGVTQTPRYLIKTRGQQVTLSCSPISGHRSVSWYQQTPGQGLQFLFEYFSETQRNKGNFPGRFSGRQFSNSRSEMNVSTLELGDSALYLCASSLGLAGASTDTQYFGPGTRLTVL.

This clonotype occurred many times. The chain joins TRBV2 to TRBJ2-5, with 10 bases lining up with TRBD2. The junction had 10 bases not matched to a gene; V was cut back by 4 bases and J by 2 bases. The germline CDR1 and CDR2 sequences are SNHLY and FYNNEI. The CDR3 is 17 amino acids. CDR3 sequence reads: CASSVRRTSGRQETQYF. CDR3 nucleotides: TGTGCCAGCAGTGTACGTCGGACTAGCGGAAGACAAGAGACCCAGTACTTC.

Only a few counts were recorded for this clonotype. The chain employs TRBV10-2 and TRBJ1-5; D gene uncertain. The ends were cut back, 2 bases at V and 7 bases at J, with 12 bases in the middle. The CDR3 totals 14 residues. Germline V CDR1 and CDR2: WSHSY, SAAADI. The CDR3 nucleotides read TGCGCCAGCAGTGAGGGAAAGGGCGGGCAGCCCCAGCATTTT. Protein: CASSEGKGGQPQHF.

This clonotype has at least ten counts. V is TRBV11-2 and J is TRBJ1-5, with D hard to call. V dropped 0 bases and J dropped 1 base, with 7 bases sitting between them. The CDR3 length is 15 residues. Germline CDR1 and CDR2: SGHAT and FQNNGV. CDR3 residues: CASSLELASNQPQHF. DNA of the CDR3: TGTGCCAGCAGCTTAGAACTGGCGAGCAATCAGCCCCAGCATTTT.

This clonotype was detected ten times or more. V and J are TRBV6-5 and TRBJ1-5, with TRBD1 identical over 9 bases. Germline V gene data show CDR1 as MNHEY and CDR2 as SVGAGI. J lost 3 bases, V lost 5 bases, and 2 bases had no gene match. The CDR3 is made up of 14 amino acids. The CDR3 region has the DNA TGTGCCAGCAGTACAGGGGGCACCAATCAGCCCCAGCATTTT. Translated: CASSTGGTNQPQHF.